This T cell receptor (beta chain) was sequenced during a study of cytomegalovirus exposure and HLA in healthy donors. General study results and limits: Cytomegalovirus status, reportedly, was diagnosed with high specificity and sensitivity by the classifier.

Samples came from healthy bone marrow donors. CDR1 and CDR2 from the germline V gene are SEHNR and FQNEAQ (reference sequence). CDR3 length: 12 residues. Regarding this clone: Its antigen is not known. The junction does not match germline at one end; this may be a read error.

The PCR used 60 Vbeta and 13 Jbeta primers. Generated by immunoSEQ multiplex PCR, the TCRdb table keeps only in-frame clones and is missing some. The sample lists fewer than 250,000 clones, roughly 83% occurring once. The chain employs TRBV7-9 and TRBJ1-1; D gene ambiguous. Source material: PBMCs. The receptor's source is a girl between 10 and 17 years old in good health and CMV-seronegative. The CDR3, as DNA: TGTTCCAGCAGCGCGCTGAACACTGAAGCTTTCTTT. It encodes CSSSALNTEAFF.